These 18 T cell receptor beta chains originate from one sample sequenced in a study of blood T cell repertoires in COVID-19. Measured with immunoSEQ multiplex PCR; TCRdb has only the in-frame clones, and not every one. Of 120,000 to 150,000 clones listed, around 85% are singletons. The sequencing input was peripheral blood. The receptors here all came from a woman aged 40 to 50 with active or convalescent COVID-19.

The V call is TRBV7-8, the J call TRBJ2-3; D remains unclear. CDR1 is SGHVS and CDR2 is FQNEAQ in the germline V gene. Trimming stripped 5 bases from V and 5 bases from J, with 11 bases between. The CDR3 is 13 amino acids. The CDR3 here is CASSLVLGDTQYF. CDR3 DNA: TGTGCCAGCAGCCTCGTGCTCGGAGATACGCAGTATTTT.

CDR3 DNA: TGTGCCAGTAGCCGCGGGAGCGGACCCCTTGCCCAGCATTTT. It yields the protein CASSRGSGPLAQHF. This chain uses TRBV19 with TRBJ1-5; no firm D call. This CDR3 is built from 14 residues. Between the trimmed V and J ends, which lost 6 bases and 11 bases, there was a span of 20 bases. Germline CDR1 LNHDA, CDR2 SQIVND (reference sequence).

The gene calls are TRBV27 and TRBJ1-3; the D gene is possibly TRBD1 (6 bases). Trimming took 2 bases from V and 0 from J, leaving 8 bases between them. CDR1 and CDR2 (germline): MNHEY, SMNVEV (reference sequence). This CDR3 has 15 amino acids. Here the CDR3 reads CASSLVGASGNTIYF. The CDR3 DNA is TGTGCCAGCAGTTTAGTGGGGGCCTCTGGAAACACCATATATTTT.

The CDR3 DNA follows: TGTGCCAGCAGCTTAGAAGGGAGGGACCTCTCTGGGGCCAACGTCCTGACTTTC. Encoded protein: CASSLEGRDLSGANVLTF. V and J are TRBV7-8 and TRBJ2-6, with 7 bases aligning to TRBD2. Per germline, CDR1 SGHVS and CDR2 FQNEAQ. The CDR3 loop spans 18 amino acids. V lost 1 base and J lost 0; bases outside the gene matches: 6.

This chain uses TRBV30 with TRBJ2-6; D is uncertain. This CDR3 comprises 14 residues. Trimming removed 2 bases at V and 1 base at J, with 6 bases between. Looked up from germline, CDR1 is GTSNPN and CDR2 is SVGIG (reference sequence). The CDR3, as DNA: TGTGCCTGGAGTCTCAGTTCTGGGGCCAACGTCCTGACTTTC. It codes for CAWSLSSGANVLTF. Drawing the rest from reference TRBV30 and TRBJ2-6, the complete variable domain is SQTIHQWPATLVQPVGSPLSLECTVEGTSNPNLYWYRQAAGRGLQLLFYSVGIGQISSEVPQNLSASRPQDRQFILSSKKLLLSDSGFYLCAWSLSSGANVLTFGAGSRLTVL.

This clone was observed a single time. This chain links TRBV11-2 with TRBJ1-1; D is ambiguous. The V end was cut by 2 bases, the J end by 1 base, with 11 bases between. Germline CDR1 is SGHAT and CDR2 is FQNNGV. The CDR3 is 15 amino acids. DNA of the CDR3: TGTGCCAGCAGCTTAAGTCCCAGAGGGAACACTGAAGCTTTCTTT. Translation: CASSLSPRGNTEAFF.

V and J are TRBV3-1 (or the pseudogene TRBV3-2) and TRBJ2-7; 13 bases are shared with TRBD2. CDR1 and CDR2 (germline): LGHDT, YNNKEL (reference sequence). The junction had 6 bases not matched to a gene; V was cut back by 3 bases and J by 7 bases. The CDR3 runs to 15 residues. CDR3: CASSQMGTSGKEQYF. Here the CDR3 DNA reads TGTGCCAGCAGCCAGATGGGGACTAGCGGGAAGGAGCAGTACTTC.

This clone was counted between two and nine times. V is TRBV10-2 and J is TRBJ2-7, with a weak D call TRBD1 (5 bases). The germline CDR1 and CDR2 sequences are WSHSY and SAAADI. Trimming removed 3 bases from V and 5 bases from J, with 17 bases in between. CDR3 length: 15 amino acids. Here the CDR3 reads CASSDDPGWKNEQYF. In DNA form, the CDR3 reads TGCGCCAGCAGTGATGATCCAGGGTGGAAGAACGAGCAGTACTTC.

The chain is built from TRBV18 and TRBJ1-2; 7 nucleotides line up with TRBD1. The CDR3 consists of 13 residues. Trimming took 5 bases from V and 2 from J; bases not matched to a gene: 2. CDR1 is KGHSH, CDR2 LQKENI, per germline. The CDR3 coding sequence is TGTGCCAGCTCAGAGGACAGGAACTATGGCTACACCTTC. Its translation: CASSEDRNYGYTF. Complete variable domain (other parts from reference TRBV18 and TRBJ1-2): NAGVMQNPRHLVRRRGQEARLRCSPMKGHSHVYWYRQLPEEGLKFMVYLQKENIIDESGMPKERFSAEFPKEGPSILRIQQVVRGDSAAYFCASSEDRNYGYTFGSGTRLTVV.

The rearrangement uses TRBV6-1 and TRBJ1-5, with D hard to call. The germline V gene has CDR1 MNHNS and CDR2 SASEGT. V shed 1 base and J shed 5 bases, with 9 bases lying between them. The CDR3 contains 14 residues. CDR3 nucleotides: TGTGCCAGCAGTGAAGGGATGAGGGATCAGCCCCAGCATTTT. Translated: CASSEGMRDQPQHF.

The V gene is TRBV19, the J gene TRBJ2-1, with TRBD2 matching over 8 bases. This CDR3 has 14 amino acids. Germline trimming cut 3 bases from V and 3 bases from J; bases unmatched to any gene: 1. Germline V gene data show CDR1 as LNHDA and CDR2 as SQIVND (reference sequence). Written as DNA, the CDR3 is TGTGCCAGTAGTATTCTAGCGGGCTACAATGAGCAGTTCTTC. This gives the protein CASSILAGYNEQFF.

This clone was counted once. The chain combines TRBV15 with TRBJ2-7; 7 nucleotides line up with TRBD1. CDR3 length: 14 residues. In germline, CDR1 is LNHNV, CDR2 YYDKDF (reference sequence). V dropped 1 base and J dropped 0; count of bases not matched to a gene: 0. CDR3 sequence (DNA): TGTGCCACCAGCAGAGGGGACAGCTCCTACGAGCAGTACTTC. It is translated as CATSRGDSSYEQYF.

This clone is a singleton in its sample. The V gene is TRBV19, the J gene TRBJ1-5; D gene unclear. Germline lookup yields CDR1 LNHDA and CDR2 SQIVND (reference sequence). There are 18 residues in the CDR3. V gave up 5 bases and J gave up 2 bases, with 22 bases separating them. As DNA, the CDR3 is TGTGCCAGTAGTCCCGGGATAACCCGATTACATGGCAATCAGCCCCAGCATTTT. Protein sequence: CASSPGITRLHGNQPQHF.

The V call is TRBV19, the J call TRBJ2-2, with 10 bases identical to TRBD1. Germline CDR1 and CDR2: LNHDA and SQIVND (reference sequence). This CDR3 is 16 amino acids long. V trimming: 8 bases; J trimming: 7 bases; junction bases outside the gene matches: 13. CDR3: CASRDLDRGRSGELFF. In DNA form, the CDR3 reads TGTGCCAGTCGAGACCTTGACAGGGGGCGCAGCGGGGAGCTGTTTTTT.

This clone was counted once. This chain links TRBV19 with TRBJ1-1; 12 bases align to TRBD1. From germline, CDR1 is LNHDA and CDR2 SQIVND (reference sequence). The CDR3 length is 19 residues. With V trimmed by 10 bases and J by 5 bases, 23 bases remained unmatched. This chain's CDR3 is CATQPLSPGQGAAGTEAFF. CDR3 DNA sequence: TGTGCCACCCAGCCCTTATCGCCGGGACAGGGGGCTGCGGGGACTGAAGCTTTCTTT.

The CDR3 bases are TGTGCCAGCAGCCAAGATTTGGGACAGGTTAGCAATCAGCCCCAGCATTTT. This translates into CASSQDLGQVSNQPQHF. V gene TRBV3-1 (or the pseudogene TRBV3-2) combines with J gene TRBJ1-5, with TRBD1 matching 8 bases. V lost 0 bases to trimming and J lost 0 bases; unmatched junction nucleotides: 4. CDR1 is LGHDT, CDR2 YNNKEL, per germline (reference sequence). This CDR3 spans 17 amino acids.

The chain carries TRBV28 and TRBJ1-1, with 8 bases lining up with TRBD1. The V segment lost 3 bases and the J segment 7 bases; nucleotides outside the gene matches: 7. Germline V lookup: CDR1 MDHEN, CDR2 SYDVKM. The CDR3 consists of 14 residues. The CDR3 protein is CASSFRTGFSEAFF. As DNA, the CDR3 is TGTGCCAGCAGTTTTCGGACAGGGTTTAGTGAAGCTTTCTTT.

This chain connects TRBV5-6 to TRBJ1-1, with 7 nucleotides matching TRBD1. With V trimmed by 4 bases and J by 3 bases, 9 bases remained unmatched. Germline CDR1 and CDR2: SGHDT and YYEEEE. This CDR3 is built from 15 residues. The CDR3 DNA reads TGTGCCAGCAGCCCCTACAGGGGTTGGGACACTGAAGCTTTCTTT. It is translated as CASSPYRGWDTEAFF. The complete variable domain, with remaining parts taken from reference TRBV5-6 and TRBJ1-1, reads DAGVTQSPTHLIKTRGQQVTLRCSPKSGHDTVSWYQQALGQGPQFIFQYYEEEERQRGNFPDRFSGHQFPNYSSELNVNALLLGDSALYLCASSPYRGWDTEAFFGQGTRLTVV.